Listed here are 7 T cell receptor beta chains from one sample, sequenced in a study of yellow fever vaccine responses in identical twins. TCRdb re-analysed the RT-PCR reads in MiXCR, keeping a single row per CDR3 protein. The sample has some 35,000 distinct CDR3 sequences, roughly 60% seen once. Sample: T cells from blood (PBMCs), unsorted or a sorted subset (not recorded which), taken before or after yellow fever vaccination (not recorded which). The receptors come from a woman aged 18-29 years who received the yellow fever vaccine.

This chain links TRBV11-3 with TRBJ1-1; D uncertain. Germline lookup yields CDR1 SGHNT and CDR2 YENEEA. V was pared by 5 bases and J by 2 bases, with 6 bases between. This CDR3 is built from 12 residues. This chain's CDR3 is CASSPSNTEAFF. In DNA, the CDR3 is TGTGCCAGCAGCCCCTCCAACACTGAAGCTTTCTTT.

The chain couples TRBV11-3 to TRBJ2-7; D is ambiguous. Germline CDR1 reads SGHNT; CDR2 reads YENEEA. The CDR3 extends over 10 amino acids. The germline V and J ends were trimmed by 3 bases and 3 bases, with 0 bases remaining between them. The DNA for the CDR3 is TGTGCCAGCAGCTTCTACGAGCAGTACGTC. This translates into CASSFYEQYV.

J is TRBJ2-1 and V is TRBV27, with D possibly TRBD1 on 6 matching bases. The V end lost 8 bases, the J end lost 7 bases, and 15 bases lay between the germline ends. The germline gives CDR1 MNHEY, CDR2 SMNVEV (reference sequence). This CDR3 is 13 amino acids long. Here the CDR3 DNA reads TGTGCCAGCGCCCAGGGGTTGGGAAATGAGCAGTTCTTC. Its protein product is CASAQGLGNEQFF.

The chain couples TRBV27 to TRBJ2-2, with 10 positions matching TRBD2. Per germline, CDR1 MNHEY and CDR2 SMNVEV (reference sequence). J was trimmed by 11 bases and V by 6 bases; bases with no gene match: 6. The CDR3 spans 13 residues. The CDR3 sequence: CASRAGGPRELFF. As DNA, the CDR3 is TGTGCCAGCAGAGCGGGAGGGCCTCGAGAGCTGTTTTTT.

This chain links TRBV20-1 with TRBJ1-5, with D unresolved. The CDR3 spans 12 residues. Trimming cost V 3 bases and J 0 bases, with 3 bases left between them. Germline V gene data show CDR1 as DFQATT and CDR2 as SNEGSKA (reference sequence). This CDR3 is CSASRSNQPQHF. As DNA, the CDR3 is TGCAGTGCTAGTCGTAGCAATCAGCCCCAGCATTTT.

This chain links TRBV15 with TRBJ2-2, with 7 bases fitting TRBD1. The germline CDR1 and CDR2 sequences are LNHNV and YYDKDF (reference sequence). There are 14 residues in the CDR3. The V segment lost 7 bases and the J segment 5 bases; nucleotides outside the gene matches: 7. The DNA of the CDR3 is TGTGCCACCATCGACAGGGATTTGACCGGGGAGCTGTTTTTT. Its protein product is CATIDRDLTGELFF.

The chain carries TRBV29-1 and TRBJ1-5, with TRBD1 matching over 9 bases. J was trimmed by 5 bases and V by 7 bases; bases with no gene match: 3. This CDR3 region has 12 residues. CDR1 and CDR2 (germline): SQVTM, ANQGSEA. As DNA, the CDR3 is TGCAGCGCCCGGACAGGGGATCAGCCCCAGCATTTT. It specifies CSARTGDQPQHF.